Listed below are T cell receptor beta chains from one sample, sequenced in a study of blood T cell repertoires in COVID-19. The assay was immunoSEQ multiplex PCR, and TCRdb's table has in-frame clones only and misses some. The sample lists around 160,000 clones, around 84% occurring once. Sequencing input: PBMCs or T cells enriched from blood (not recorded which). Receptors were obtained from a woman in her forties or fifties who had been exposed to COVID-19. Both conserved end residues are part of each CDR3. A D gene is named only where the DNA matches it firmly. Rows may omit the clone size; those that give it use once, few, many or a size class.

j_call: TRBJ2-1
d_call: TRBD2
v_call: TRBV19
clone_size: .
cdr3_nt: TGTGCCAGTAGTCCCCGGGGTAGCGGGAGTAGTTCGTACAATGAGCAGTTCTTC
cdr3_aa: CASSPRGSGSSSYNEQFF

j_call: TRBJ2-1
d_call: .
v_call: TRBV29-1
clone_size: .
cdr3_nt: TGCAGCGTGAGGGACTCGAGCTCCTACAATGAGCAGTTCTTC
cdr3_aa: CSVRDSSSYNEQFF

j_call: TRBJ1-3
d_call: .
v_call: TRBV10-3
clone_size: .
cdr3_nt: TGTGCCATCAGTGAGTCAGGGGTCTCTGGAAACACCATATATTTT
cdr3_aa: CAISESGVSGNTIYF

j_call: TRBJ2-1
d_call: .
v_call: TRBV9
clone_size: .
cdr3_nt: TGTGCCAGCAGCGTAGCGGGGGACCGGGAGCAGTTCTTC
cdr3_aa: CASSVAGDREQFF

j_call: TRBJ2-5
d_call: TRBD2
v_call: TRBV5-6
clone_size: .
cdr3_nt: TGTGCCAGCACCCCTCTGGGACTAGCGAAGACCCAGTACTTC
cdr3_aa: CASTPLGLAKTQYF

j_call: TRBJ1-2
d_call: .
v_call: TRBV24-1
clone_size: .
cdr3_nt: TGTGCCACCAGTGATTCGTGGGGGCTCCTCACCTTC
cdr3_aa: CATSDSWGLLTF

j_call: TRBJ1-2
d_call: TRBD1
v_call: TRBV27
clone_size: .
cdr3_nt: TGTGCCAGCAGTTTGGGACAGGGAACCTATGGCTACACCTTC
cdr3_aa: CASSLGQGTYGYTF

j_call: TRBJ1-6
d_call: .
v_call: TRBV6-5
clone_size: .
cdr3_nt: TGTGCCAGCAGCCCGACGGGGTATAATTCACCCCTCCACTTT
cdr3_aa: CASSPTGYNSPLHF

j_call: TRBJ1-3
d_call: TRBD1
v_call: TRBV30
clone_size: .
cdr3_nt: TGTGCCTGGAGTGTACGGACAGGGCGCCCCATATATTTT
cdr3_aa: CAWSVRTGRPIYF

j_call: TRBJ2-1
d_call: TRBD1
v_call: TRBV6-2/TRBV6-3
clone_size: once
cdr3_nt: TGTGCCAGCAGCGGACAGGGTAACTACCATGAGCAGTTCTTC
cdr3_aa: CASSGQGNYHEQFF

j_call: TRBJ2-3
d_call: .
v_call: TRBV6-2/TRBV6-3
clone_size: .
cdr3_nt: TGTGCCAGCAGTTACTCCCTACTAGAAAGCACAGATACGCAGTATTTT
cdr3_aa: CASSYSLLESTDTQYF

j_call: TRBJ2-7
d_call: TRBD1
v_call: TRBV6-5
clone_size: .
cdr3_nt: TGTGCCAGCAGGCCGGGACAGGGATTTGGAGAGCAGTACTTC
cdr3_aa: CASRPGQGFGEQYF

j_call: TRBJ2-2
d_call: .
v_call: TRBV24-1
clone_size: .
cdr3_nt: TGTGCCACCAGTGCATCAGACACCGGGGAGCTGTTTTTT
cdr3_aa: CATSASDTGELFF

j_call: TRBJ1-3
d_call: .
v_call: TRBV5-1
clone_size: .
cdr3_nt: TGCGCCAGCAGCTTGGCGGGAGGATCTGGAAACACCATATATTTT
cdr3_aa: CASSLAGGSGNTIYF

j_call: TRBJ2-5
d_call: TRBD1
v_call: TRBV6-5
clone_size: .
cdr3_nt: TGTGCCAGCAGGGACGACAGGGGAAGCCAAGAGACCCAGTACTTC
cdr3_aa: CASRDDRGSQETQYF

j_call: TRBJ1-2
d_call: .
v_call: TRBV9
clone_size: .
cdr3_nt: TGTGCCAGCAGCACCCCAGGGGTGACAGAAAAGTATGGCTACACCTTC
cdr3_aa: CASSTPGVTEKYGYTF

j_call: TRBJ1-4
d_call: TRBD1
v_call: TRBV7-2
clone_size: .
cdr3_nt: TGTGCCAGCAGCGACCAACAGGGGCGAGGAGAAAAACTGTTTTTT
cdr3_aa: CASSDQQGRGEKLFF

j_call: TRBJ1-2
d_call: TRBD1
v_call: TRBV3-1/TRBV3-2
clone_size: .
cdr3_nt: TGTGCCAGCAGCCAAGATATAAAAGTACAGGGGATAGGCGGCTACACCTTC
cdr3_aa: CASSQDIKVQGIGGYTF

j_call: TRBJ2-1
d_call: .
v_call: TRBV3-1/TRBV3-2
clone_size: .
cdr3_nt: TGTGCCAGCAGCCCGTGGACAGGGAGGGGTGAGCAGTTCTTC
cdr3_aa: CASSPWTGRGEQFF

j_call: TRBJ1-4
d_call: .
v_call: TRBV9
clone_size: .
cdr3_nt: TGTGCCAGCTCGGGATTTGCAACTAATGAAAAACTGTTTTTT
cdr3_aa: CASSGFATNEKLFF

j_call: TRBJ2-1
d_call: TRBD1
v_call: TRBV6-4
clone_size: .
cdr3_nt: TGTGCCAGCAGTGCCAGGACAGGGAGCCCTGACAATGAGCAGTTCTTC
cdr3_aa: CASSARTGSPDNEQFF

j_call: TRBJ2-2
d_call: TRBD1
v_call: TRBV29-1
clone_size: once
cdr3_nt: TGCAGCGTTGGATGGACAGGGATTTCCGGGGAGCTGTTTTTT
cdr3_aa: CSVGWTGISGELFF

j_call: TRBJ2-6
d_call: .
v_call: TRBV30
clone_size: .
cdr3_nt: TGTGCCTGGAGTCATCGGGGGTCTGGGGCCAACGTCCTGACTTTC
cdr3_aa: CAWSHRGSGANVLTF

j_call: TRBJ1-5
d_call: TRBD1
v_call: TRBV10-3
clone_size: .
cdr3_nt: TGTGCCATCAGTGAAAGACAGGGAATGTTGGATCAGCCCCAGCATTTT
cdr3_aa: CAISERQGMLDQPQHF

j_call: TRBJ1-2
d_call: TRBD1
v_call: TRBV7-9
clone_size: .
cdr3_nt: TGTGCCAGCAGCTTAGCTCGGGACAGGCCCAACTATGGCTACACCTTC
cdr3_aa: CASSLARDRPNYGYTF

j_call: TRBJ2-5
d_call: TRBD1
v_call: TRBV4-1
clone_size: .
cdr3_nt: TGCGCCAGCAGGAGACGGGACAGGGGCAAAGAGACCCAGTACTTC
cdr3_aa: CASRRRDRGKETQYF

j_call: TRBJ1-2
d_call: TRBD1
v_call: TRBV5-6
clone_size: .
cdr3_nt: TGTGCCAGCAGCCGGGACAGGACCTATGGCTACACCTTC
cdr3_aa: CASSRDRTYGYTF

j_call: TRBJ2-7
d_call: .
v_call: TRBV5-4
clone_size: .
cdr3_nt: TGTGCCAGCAATCCTTTTCGGGGGAACGAGCAGTACTTC
cdr3_aa: CASNPFRGNEQYF

j_call: TRBJ2-7
d_call: .
v_call: TRBV6-2/TRBV6-3
clone_size: many
cdr3_nt: TGTGCCAGCAGTTATCGACTAGAGGGCTCCTACGAGCAGTACTTC
cdr3_aa: CASSYRLEGSYEQYF

j_call: TRBJ2-7
d_call: TRBD2
v_call: TRBV19
clone_size: .
cdr3_nt: TGTGCCAGTAGTCCTCGGACTAGCGAGCAGTACTTC
cdr3_aa: CASSPRTSEQYF

j_call: TRBJ2-7
d_call: .
v_call: TRBV7-2
clone_size: .
cdr3_nt: TGTGCCAGCAGCAAGGGGCGCGGTGTAACCTACGAGCAGTACTTC
cdr3_aa: CASSKGRGVTYEQYF

j_call: TRBJ1-2
d_call: .
v_call: TRBV9
clone_size: few
cdr3_nt: TGTGCCAGCAGCGTAGAGGGGGGCTACACCTTC
cdr3_aa: CASSVEGGYTF